The 26 T cell receptor beta chains below come from one sample, sequenced in a study of cytomegalovirus exposure and HLA in healthy donors. The PCR made use of 60 Vbeta and 13 Jbeta primers. Assay used: immunoSEQ multiplex PCR; TCRdb lists only in-frame clones, some missing. The sample has roughly 200,000 clones; 75% to 80% are singletons. Input material: PBMCs. All receptors come from a woman aged 25 to 39 in good health and CMV-seropositive.

V usage is TRBV18 and J usage is TRBJ2-3, with 14 bases lining up with TRBD2. This CDR3 spans 16 amino acids. J was trimmed by 4 bases and V by 4 bases; bases with no gene match: 4. Germline CDR1 KGHSH, CDR2 LQKENI. CDR3 sequence: CASSLGTSGGPDTQYF. As DNA, the CDR3 is TGTGCCAGCTCACTGGGGACTAGCGGGGGACCAGATACGCAGTATTTT.

Only a few counts were recorded for this clone. This chain connects TRBV6-5 to TRBJ1-6; D is perhaps TRBD1 (6 bases). The V gene lost 2 bases and the J gene lost 7 bases, with 9 bases spanning the gap. Germline lookup yields CDR1 MNHEY and CDR2 SVGAGI. The CDR3 is 14 amino acids. The CDR3 is CASSYPGVNSPLHF. In DNA, the CDR3 is TGTGCCAGCAGTTACCCAGGGGTAAATTCACCCCTCCACTTT.

The genes are TRBV6-5 and TRBJ2-7; 13 bases are shared with TRBD2. Losses at the gene ends were 6 bases for V and 7 bases for J; bases not matched to a gene: 6. Germline lookup yields CDR1 MNHEY and CDR2 SVGAGI. The CDR3 covers 14 residues. CDR3 coding DNA: TGTGCCAGCAGACTAGCGGGAGGGCCGTGGGAGCAGTACTTC. Residues: CASRLAGGPWEQYF.

This chain joins TRBV27 and TRBJ1-5; D might be TRBD1 (5 bases). Germline V gene sequence: CDR1 MNHEY, CDR2 SMNVEV (reference sequence). V was pared by 3 bases and J by 1 base, with 13 bases between. The CDR3 totals 16 residues. The CDR3 region is CASSLGGVRSNQPQHF. The CDR3 region has the DNA TGTGCCAGCAGTTTGGGAGGGGTGAGGAGCAATCAGCCCCAGCATTTT.

DNA for the CDR3: TGTGCCAGCAGCGTAGGGTCAGTTACGCCCTATGGCTACACCTTC. Amino acids: CASSVGSVTPYGYTF. This chain joins TRBV9 and TRBJ1-2, with unresolved D. CDR3 length equals 15 residues. CDR1 and CDR2 from the germline V gene are SGDLS and YYNGEE. V was shortened by 0 bases and J by 4 bases, with 13 bases between the two germline ends. The full variable domain, rest sourced from reference TRBV9 and TRBJ1-2, is DSGVTQTPKHLITATGQRVTLRCSPRSGDLSVYWYQQSLDQGLQFLIQYYNGEERAKGNILERFSAQQFPDLHSELNLSSLELGDSALYFCASSVGSVTPYGYTFGSGTRLTVV.

A single count supports this clone. The rearrangement links TRBV30 to TRBJ1-2, with D perhaps TRBD1 (5 bases). The V end was cut by 0 bases, the J end by 4 bases, with 12 bases between. The length of the CDR3 is 14 residues. The V gene's germline CDR1 is GTSNPN and CDR2 SVGIG (reference sequence). The CDR3 loop is CAWSVLTGGYGYTF. The CDR3 coding sequence is TGTGCCTGGAGTGTACTTACAGGCGGCTATGGCTACACCTTC.

The chain uses TRBV7-9 and TRBJ1-3; perhaps TRBD1 as D (5 bases). The V gene's germline CDR1 is SEHNR and CDR2 FQNEAQ (reference sequence). The CDR3 extends over 16 amino acids. Trimming removed 5 bases from V and 2 bases from J, with 16 bases in between. In nucleotides, the CDR3 is TGTGCCAGCAGCCCAGGGCCCAGCTACCCTGGAAACACCATATATTTT. The encoded protein is CASSPGPSYPGNTIYF.

DNA for the CDR3: TGTGCCAGCAGTTCTGGGGGGATGTACGAGCAGTACTTC. As protein: CASSSGGMYEQYF. This chain joins TRBV28 and TRBJ2-7; maybe TRBD2 (6 bases). Between the trimmed V and J ends, which lost 4 bases and 4 bases, there was a span of 11 bases. This CDR3 spans 13 amino acids. Germline CDR1 is MDHEN and CDR2 is SYDVKM.

Remarks on this clone: In the same sample, other DNA sequences code for this CDR3. The genes are TRBV19 and TRBJ2-7, with 8 bases lining up with TRBD1. The germline V gene encodes CDR1 LNHDA and CDR2 SQIVND (reference sequence). CDR3 length: 15 amino acids. After removal of 5 bases from V and 0 bases from J, the junction contained 6 bases not matched to a gene. The chain's CDR3 is CASSAGTGSSYEQYF. CDR3 DNA sequence: TGTGCCAGTAGTGCCGGGACAGGTAGCTCCTACGAGCAGTACTTC. Full variable domain (remainder filled in from reference TRBV19 and TRBJ2-7): DGGITQSPKYLFRKEGQNVTLSCEQNLNHDAMYWYRQDPGQGLRLIYYSQIVNDFQKGDIAEGYSVSREKKESFPLTVTSAQKNPTAFYLCASSAGTGSSYEQYFGPGTRLTVT.

Comment on this clone: A read error is likely here: a far larger clone is one base away. The chain joins TRBV5-4 to TRBJ1-2; 10 nucleotides line up with TRBD1. Germline V gives CDR1 SGHNT, CDR2 YYREEE (reference sequence). CDR3 length: 15 residues. The CDR3 region is CASSVRGQGDYGCTF. The CDR3 region has the DNA TGTGCCAGCAGCGTGAGAGGACAGGGGGACTATGGCTGCACCTTC.

This clone was counted a few times. CDR3 protein: CAWSARGNQPQHF. The CDR3 bases are TGTGCCTGGAGTGCCAGGGGGAATCAGCCCCAGCATTTT. The V call is TRBV30, the J call TRBJ1-5; 7 nucleotides agree with TRBD1. From germline, CDR1 is GTSNPN and CDR2 SVGIG (reference sequence). The J segment lost 4 bases and the V segment lost 1 base, leaving 1 base of the junction unmatched. This CDR3 has 13 amino acids.

J is TRBJ1-5 and V is TRBV18; TRBD1 is a possible D gene (6 bases). Per the germline V gene, CDR1 is KGHSH and CDR2 is LQKENI. Trimming cost V 3 bases and J 5 bases, with 20 bases left between them. The length of the CDR3 is 17 residues. The CDR3 loop reads CASSPQLGGGEDQPQHF. Here the CDR3 DNA reads TGTGCCAGCTCACCCCAGTTAGGGGGGGGCGAGGATCAGCCCCAGCATTTT.

The V call is TRBV28, the J call TRBJ1-4; TRBD1 matches at 10 bases. V was pared by 7 bases and J by 1 base, with 12 bases of the junction left unmatched. Germline assignment: CDR1 MDHEN and CDR2 SYDVKM. The CDR3 has 18 amino acids. CDR3 amino acids: CASTPARQGAGTNEKLFF. As DNA, the CDR3 is TGTGCCAGCACCCCCGCCCGACAGGGGGCAGGAACTAATGAAAAACTGTTTTTT.

The chain uses TRBV11-2 and TRBJ2-7; TRBD1 is a possible D gene (6 bases). The germline V gene encodes CDR1 SGHAT and CDR2 FQNNGV. V lost 3 bases and J lost 3, with 12 bases in between. The CDR3 extends over 14 amino acids. CDR3 in DNA: TGTGCCAGCAGCTTGGGGACAAATAGCTACGAGCAGTACTTC. Translation gives CASSLGTNSYEQYF. The whole variable domain, remainder taken from reference TRBV11-2 and TRBJ2-7, is EAGVAQSPRYKIIEKRQSVAFWCNPISGHATLYWYQQILGQGPKLLIQFQNNGVVDDSQLPKDRFSAERLKGVDSTLKIQPAKLEDSAVYLCASSLGTNSYEQYFGPGTRLTVT.

The chain joins TRBV5-5 to TRBJ1-2; D unresolved. V lost 0 bases and J 1 base, leaving 7 bases between the germline ends. CDR3 length: 14 residues. Germline V gene lookup returns CDR1 SGHKS and CDR2 YYEKEE (reference sequence). Written as DNA, the CDR3 is TGTGCCAGCAGCTTGGGGCAACGTAACTATGGCTACACCTTC. Translating it yields CASSLGQRNYGYTF.

Concerning this clone itself: Other DNA sequences of this sample code for an identical CDR3. The chain recombines TRBV5-1 with TRBJ1-1; a weak D match, TRBD1 (6 bases). V was clipped by 0 bases and J by 4 bases, with 13 bases between them. The CDR3 has 15 amino acids. The germline CDR1 and CDR2 sequences are SGHRS and YFSETQ. CDR3 in amino acids: CASSLGTGPSTEAFF. The CDR3 DNA reads TGCGCCAGCAGCTTGGGCACAGGGCCGAGCACTGAAGCTTTCTTT.

This clone was detected only once. The chain carries TRBV7-8 and TRBJ2-4; D gene uncertain. This CDR3 has 17 residues. Germline CDR1 reads SGHVS; CDR2 reads FQNEAQ. V was clipped by 0 bases and J by 0 bases, with 12 bases between them. For the CDR3, the DNA is TGTGCCAGCAGCTTAGCGACATCTGGTTTAGCCAAAAACATTCAGTACTTC. Translated: CASSLATSGLAKNIQYF.

The chain carries TRBV30 and TRBJ1-2; a weak D match, TRBD1 (5 bases). Germline values: CDR1 GTSNPN, CDR2 SVGIG (reference sequence). The CDR3 covers 12 residues. V was trimmed by 2 bases and J by 8 bases, leaving 12 bases between them. CDR3 protein: CAWSYRNGGYTF. The DNA for the CDR3 is TGTGCCTGGAGTTACAGGAATGGAGGCTACACCTTC.

The chain employs TRBV5-4 and TRBJ2-7; maybe TRBD1 (5 bases). CDR1 and CDR2 from the germline V gene are SGHNT and YYREEE (reference sequence). Trimming pared 1 base from V and 6 bases from J, leaving 5 bases between. The CDR3 runs to 11 residues. In DNA, the CDR3 is TGTGCCAGCAGCTTGAGGGGCGAGCAGTACTTC. It yields the protein CASSLRGEQYF.

The chain couples TRBV4-3 to TRBJ2-3; 11 nucleotides align to TRBD2. The CDR3 extends over 17 amino acids. Germline CDR1 and CDR2: LGHNA and YSLEER. Losses at the gene ends were 2 bases for V and 4 bases for J; bases not matched to a gene: 8. The CDR3 DNA reads as TGCGCCAGCAGCCAACTAGCGGGAGGCCAGGCGGCAGATACGCAGTATTTT. The encoded protein is CASSQLAGGQAADTQYF.

The chain carries TRBV14 and TRBJ2-7; a possible D gene is TRBD1 (5 bases). Per germline, CDR1 SGHDN and CDR2 FVKESK. The CDR3 contains 16 residues. V lost 1 base and J 2 bases, leaving 15 bases between the germline ends. The CDR3 DNA reads TGTGCCAGCAGCCAAGGAGGAACGTCAGGGACCTACGAGCAGTACTTC. Its protein product is CASSQGGTSGTYEQYF.

The rearrangement links TRBV28 to TRBJ2-5; tentative D call: TRBD1 (6 bases). The CDR3 covers 14 residues. The germline V gene encodes CDR1 MDHEN and CDR2 SYDVKM. Trimming took off 8 bases at V and 3 bases at J, with 16 bases between the two ends. The CDR3 bases are TGTGCCAGCGAACCCCCGGGACATAAAGAGACCCAGTACTTC. Translated, it gives CASEPPGHKETQYF.

The chain recombines TRBV2 with TRBJ2-1, with 8 bases lining up with TRBD1. Trimming at V came to 7 bases and at J to 6 bases, leaving 11 bases not matched to a gene. Germline V gene data show CDR1 as SNHLY and CDR2 as FYNNEI. CDR3 length: 15 amino acids. CDR3 sequence: CASKDRTGLSNEQFF. CDR3 DNA: TGTGCCAGCAAGGATAGGACAGGGCTGAGCAATGAGCAGTTCTTC. Variable domain in full (rest from reference TRBV2 and TRBJ2-1): EPEVTQTPSHQVTQMGQEVILRCVPISNHLYFYWYRQILGQKVEFLVSFYNNEISEKSEIFDDQFSVERPDGSNFTLKIRSTKLEDSAMYFCASKDRTGLSNEQFFGPGTRLTVL.

The V gene is TRBV9, the J gene TRBJ2-2, with 15 nucleotides matching TRBD2. V lost 6 bases to trimming and J lost 5 bases; unmatched junction nucleotides: 8. CDR3 size: 17 residues. The V gene's germline CDR1 is SGDLS and CDR2 YYNGEE. The CDR3 region has the DNA TGTGCCAGCACCGGAGGAGGGACTAGCGGGGGGACCGGGGAGCTGTTTTTT. Amino acids: CASTGGGTSGGTGELFF.

V gene TRBV7-3 combines with J gene TRBJ2-1; 9 bases match TRBD2. V gave up 4 bases and J gave up 5 bases; unmatched junction bases: 9. From germline, CDR1 is SGHTA and CDR2 FQGTGA. CDR3 size: 16 residues. The CDR3 here is CASSSLAGAPNNEQFF. For the CDR3, the DNA is TGTGCCAGCAGCTCATTAGCGGGGGCACCGAACAATGAGCAGTTCTTC.

This rearrangement joins TRBV6-4 to TRBJ1-6, with D hard to call. The V end lost 0 bases, the J end lost 8 bases, and 11 bases lay between the germline ends. This CDR3 contains 15 residues. Germline CDR1 and CDR2: MRHNA and SNTAGT. The CDR3 protein is CASSDSRENDSPLHF. CDR3 nucleotides: TGTGCCAGCAGTGACTCCCGGGAAAACGATTCACCCCTCCACTTT.